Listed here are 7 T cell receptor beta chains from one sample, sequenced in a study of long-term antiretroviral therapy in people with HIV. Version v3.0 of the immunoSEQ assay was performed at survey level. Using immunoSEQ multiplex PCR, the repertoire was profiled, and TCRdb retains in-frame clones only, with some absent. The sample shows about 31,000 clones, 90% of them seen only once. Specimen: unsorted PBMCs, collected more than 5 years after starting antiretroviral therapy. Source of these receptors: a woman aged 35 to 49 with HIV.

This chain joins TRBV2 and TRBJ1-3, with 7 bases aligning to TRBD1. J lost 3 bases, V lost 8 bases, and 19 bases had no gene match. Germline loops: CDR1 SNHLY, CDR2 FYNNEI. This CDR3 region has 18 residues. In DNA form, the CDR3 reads TGTGCCAGCGTAGAGACAGGGTCCATCACCTATTTTGGAAACACCATATATTTT. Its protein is CASVETGSITYFGNTIYF.

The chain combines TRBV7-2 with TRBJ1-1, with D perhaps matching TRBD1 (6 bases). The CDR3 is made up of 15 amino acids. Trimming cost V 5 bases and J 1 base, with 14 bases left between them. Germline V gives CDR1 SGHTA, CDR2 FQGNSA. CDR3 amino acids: CASSVRDITNTEAFF. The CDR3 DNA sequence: TGTGCCAGCAGCGTCCGGGACATCACGAACACTGAAGCTTTCTTT.

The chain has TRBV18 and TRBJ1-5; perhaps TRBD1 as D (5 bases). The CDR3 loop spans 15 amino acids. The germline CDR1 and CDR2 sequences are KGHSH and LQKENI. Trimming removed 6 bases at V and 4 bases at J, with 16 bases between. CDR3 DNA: TGTGCCAGCTCCCTCGGGACCGCTCAAAATCAGCCCCAGCATTTT. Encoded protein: CASSLGTAQNQPQHF. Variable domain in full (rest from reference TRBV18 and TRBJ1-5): NAGVMQNPRHLVRRRGQEARLRCSPMKGHSHVYWYRQLPEEGLKFMVYLQKENIIDESGMPKERFSAEFPKEGPSILRIQQVVRGDSAAYFCASSLGTAQNQPQHFGDGTRLSIL.

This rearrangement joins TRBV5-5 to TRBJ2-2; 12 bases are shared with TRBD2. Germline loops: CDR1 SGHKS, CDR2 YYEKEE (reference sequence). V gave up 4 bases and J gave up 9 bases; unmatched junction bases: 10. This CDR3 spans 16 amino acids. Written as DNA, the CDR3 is TGTGCCAGCAGCCCCTGGACTAGCGGGGACTACCGGGAGCTGTTTTTT. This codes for CASSPWTSGDYRELFF.

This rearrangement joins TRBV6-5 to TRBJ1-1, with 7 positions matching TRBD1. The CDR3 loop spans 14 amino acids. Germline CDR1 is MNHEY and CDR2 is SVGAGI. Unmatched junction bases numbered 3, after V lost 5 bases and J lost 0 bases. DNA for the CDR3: TGTGCCAGCAGTCCCGGGACAGTGAACACTGAAGCTTTCTTT. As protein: CASSPGTVNTEAFF.

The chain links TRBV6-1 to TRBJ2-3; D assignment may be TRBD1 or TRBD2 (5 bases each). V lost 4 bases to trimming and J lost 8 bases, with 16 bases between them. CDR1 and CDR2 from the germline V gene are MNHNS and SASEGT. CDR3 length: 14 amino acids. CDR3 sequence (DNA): TGTGCCAGCAGTGTCCGGGACGGCGGAAGTACGCAGTATTTT. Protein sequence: CASSVRDGGSTQYF.

CDR3 in DNA: TGTGCCATCAGCGTAGAGTCCTACTATGGCTACACCTTC. As protein: CAISVESYYGYTF. The V gene is TRBV10-3, the J gene TRBJ1-2, with no clear D. CDR3 length: 13 residues. The germline CDR1 and CDR2 sequences are ENHRY and SYGVKD. Trimming removed 6 bases from V and 3 bases from J, with 11 bases in between.